The clone carrying this T cell receptor (beta chain) was counted between two and nine times. No antigen is known for it. This specimen belongs to a study of post-analysis software for immune sequencing data. The CDR3 is 15 residues long. The germline V gene encodes CDR1 MDHEN and CDR2 SYDVKM. V gave up 6 bases and J gave up 5 bases; unmatched junction bases: 12. Unique molecular identifiers tagged the TCR beta cDNA libraries. TCRdb re-called the PCR reads with MiXCR, one entry per CDR3 protein. The sample records some 800,000 distinct CDR3 sequences, around 46% being singletons. Study-level points and caveats: Comparison of patients with controls showed 4 to 6 TRBV segments more frequent in patients, TRBV5-6, TRBV5-1 and TRBV20-1 among them.

Specimen: blood. This TCR came from a girl aged 5-17 years with multiple sclerosis. V usage is TRBV28 and J usage is TRBJ2-7; 8 positions agree with TRBD1. The CDR3 region has the DNA TGTGCCAGCAGGCTTGGACAGGGAGCCCCCCACGAGCAGTACTTC. Encoded protein: CASRLGQGAPHEQYF.